These 12 T cell receptor beta chains share one sample of origin, sequenced in a study of blood T cell repertoires in COVID-19. The method was immunoSEQ multiplex PCR; TCRdb's version includes in-frame clones alone and lacks a portion of them. The table includes approximately 120,000 clones, about 80% detected once. Source material: peripheral blood. Source of these receptors: a man aged 40-55 years with active or convalescent COVID-19.

A few counts support this clone. V and J are TRBV9 and TRBJ1-3, with D perhaps matching TRBD1 (5 bases). Germline loops: CDR1 SGDLS, CDR2 YYNGEE. Trimming removed 4 bases from V and 8 bases from J, with 13 bases in between. This CDR3 is 13 amino acids long. CDR3 DNA: TGTGCCAGCAGCATCAACCCGGGGGACACCATATATTTT. Amino acid sequence: CASSINPGDTIYF.

The chain employs TRBV6-5 and TRBJ2-7; 10 bases match TRBD2. Germline values: CDR1 MNHEY, CDR2 SVGAGI. The CDR3 extends over 15 amino acids. Trimming cost V 6 bases and J 6 bases; bases outside gene matches: 11. The CDR3 reads CASRPQAGGAGEQYF. The CDR3 DNA reads TGTGCCAGCAGGCCCCAAGCGGGAGGGGCAGGCGAGCAGTACTTC.

The count of this clone is one. The junction differs from germline at one of its ends, possibly a read error. The chain recombines TRBV11-2 with TRBJ2-1, with TRBD2 matching 7 bases. The germline V gene has CDR1 SGHAT and CDR2 FQNNGV. This CDR3 contains 12 residues. In DNA, the CDR3 is TGTGCCAGCAGCTTAGGGGGGACTACCCCGATCTTC. Amino acids: CASSLGGTTPIF.

V gene TRBV9 combines with J gene TRBJ1-1; the match to TRBD1 covers 9 bases. Trimming took 0 bases from V and 4 from J; bases not matched to a gene: 4. From germline, CDR1 is SGDLS and CDR2 YYNGEE. This CDR3 spans 15 amino acids. As DNA, the CDR3 is TGTGCCAGCAGCGTAGTCGGGACAGGGCCCACTGAAGCTTTCTTT. This codes for CASSVVGTGPTEAFF.

The V and J genes are TRBV3-1 (or the pseudogene TRBV3-2) and TRBJ2-1; maybe TRBD2 (5 bases). The CDR3 consists of 12 residues. Germline CDR1 is LGHDT and CDR2 is YNNKEL (reference sequence). With 1 base removed from V and 10 bases from J, the gap between germline ends came to 8 bases. The DNA of the CDR3 is TGTGCCAGCAGCCAAGGAGGGCTCGAGCAGTTCTTC. It specifies CASSQGGLEQFF.

This rearrangement joins TRBV5-6 to TRBJ2-3; D gene uncertain. The CDR3 sequence is 13 residues long. V lost 4 bases and J 0 bases, leaving 6 bases between the germline ends. CDR1 and CDR2 (germline): SGHDT, YYEEEE. This CDR3 reads CASSRGSTDTQYF. The CDR3 DNA reads TGTGCCAGCAGCCGCGGTAGCACAGATACGCAGTATTTT.

V and J are TRBV2 and TRBJ2-7, with TRBD2 matching over 9 bases. Per the germline V gene, CDR1 is SNHLY and CDR2 is FYNNEI. The CDR3 has 15 residues. Trimming cost V 6 bases and J 6 bases; bases outside gene matches: 12. CDR3 DNA: TGTGCCAGCAGCATACAGGGACTAGCCGGGAGCGAGCAGTACTTC. Residues: CASSIQGLAGSEQYF.

The chain couples TRBV10-3 to TRBJ2-2, with 15 bases lining up with TRBD2. CDR1 and CDR2 from the germline V gene are ENHRY and SYGVKD. The CDR3 is made up of 19 amino acids. The V and J ends lost 8 bases and 6 bases, in that order; junction bases with no gene match: 16. Written as DNA, the CDR3 is TGTGCCATCCGACCGGGACTAGCGGGAGGACCCATAGGATCCGGGGAGCTGTTTTTT. Protein product: CAIRPGLAGGPIGSGELFF.

This clone was recorded once. The chain is built from TRBV3-1 (or the pseudogene TRBV3-2) and TRBJ2-1; D remains unclear. The CDR3 has 11 residues. With 2 bases removed from V and 9 bases from J, the gap between germline ends came to 5 bases. Germline CDR1 reads LGHDT; CDR2 reads YNNKEL (reference sequence). The CDR3 loop reads CASSQSAEQFF. CDR3 nucleotides: TGTGCCAGCAGCCAAAGCGCTGAGCAGTTCTTC.

This chain uses TRBV30 with TRBJ1-1; D not certain. Trimming left V 7 bases short and J 4 bases short, with 22 bases between. This CDR3 spans 15 amino acids. Germline V CDR1 and CDR2: GTSNPN, SVGIG (reference sequence). The CDR3 nucleotides are TGTGCCTCGGAGGTCCTACTAATCCGACCCACTGAAGCTTTCTTT. Amino acids: CASEVLLIRPTEAFF.

The chain recombines TRBV9 with TRBJ2-3; 9 bases agree with TRBD2. CDR3 length: 18 amino acids. CDR1 is SGDLS, CDR2 YYNGEE, per germline. With 2 bases clipped from V and 4 bases from J, the junction kept 14 bases outside the gene matches. The CDR3 bases are TGTGCCAGCAGCGTCTTGCCGGGACTAGCTCCCCCCCCAGATACGCAGTATTTT. Translating gives CASSVLPGLAPPPDTQYF. Complete variable domain (other parts from reference TRBV9 and TRBJ2-3): DSGVTQTPKHLITATGQRVTLRCSPRSGDLSVYWYQQSLDQGLQFLIQYYNGEERAKGNILERFSAQQFPDLHSELNLSSLELGDSALYFCASSVLPGLAPPPDTQYFGPGTRLTVL.

The chain joins TRBV5-1 to TRBJ2-7; 8 bases align to TRBD1. Trimming at V came to 4 bases and at J to 2 bases, leaving 8 bases not matched to a gene. There are 15 residues in the CDR3. Germline V gene lookup returns CDR1 SGHRS and CDR2 YFSETQ. The CDR3 nucleotides are TGCGCCAGCAGCCGAACGGACAGGGTGGCCTACGAGCAGTACTTC. Translated: CASSRTDRVAYEQYF.